This TCR beta chain was captured by sequencing in a study of T cell changes during pregnancy in multiple sclerosis. Germline CDR1 and CDR2: SGDLS and YYNGEE. With 3 bases removed from V and 5 bases from J, the gap between germline ends came to 12 bases. This CDR3 is 13 amino acids long. Method: immunoSEQ multiplex PCR; TCRdb's copy keeps in-frame clones and lacks some. The sample records about 85,000 clones, about 89% being singletons. The sequence came from a female donor with multiple sclerosis, enrolled in a pregnancy study. The sequences come from peripheral blood, collected in the first trimester of pregnancy. The J gene is TRBJ2-7, the V gene TRBV9; possibly TRBD1 for D (6 bases). This chain's CDR3 is CASSATGPNEQYF. The CDR3 DNA is TGTGCCAGCAGCGCCACAGGGCCCAACGAGCAGTACTTC.